These 19 T cell receptor beta chains came from one sample sequenced in a study of blood T cell repertoires in COVID-19. Some clones are missing from TCRdb's copy, which holds only in-frame ones; the method was immunoSEQ multiplex PCR. The sample lists some 270,000 clones, approximately 85% occurring once. Sequencing was performed on PBMCs or T cells enriched from blood (not recorded which). The receptor source for this set is a woman aged 45-65 years with acute COVID-19.

This rearrangement joins TRBV7-2 to TRBJ1-4, with D possibly being TRBD1 (5 bases). The V end was cut by 1 base, the J end by 5 bases, with 11 bases between. The CDR3 spans 15 residues. Germline V lookup: CDR1 SGHTA, CDR2 FQGNSA. The CDR3 spells CASSLDGHPNEKLFF. CDR3 DNA sequence: TGTGCCAGCAGCTTAGACGGACACCCAAATGAAAAACTGTTTTTT.

The V gene is TRBV30, the J gene TRBJ1-1; D possibly corresponds to TRBD1 (6 bases). CDR3 length equals 12 residues. Germline lookup yields CDR1 GTSNPN and CDR2 SVGIG (reference sequence). With 2 bases removed from V and 4 bases from J, the gap between germline ends came to 8 bases. CDR3 sequence reads: CAWSPQGTEAFF. In DNA form, the CDR3 reads TGTGCCTGGAGTCCACAGGGCACTGAAGCTTTCTTT.

This clone was observed a few times. The rearrangement joins TRBV6-5 to TRBJ1-2; the match to TRBD1 covers 10 bases. The V gene end was trimmed by 5 bases and the J gene end by 8 bases; junction bases not matched to a gene: 11. In germline, CDR1 is MNHEY, CDR2 SVGAGI. The length of the CDR3 is 15 residues. The CDR3 protein is CASSSSWTGGGGYTF. CDR3 coding DNA: TGTGCCAGCAGTAGTTCCTGGACAGGGGGAGGAGGCTACACCTTC.

V usage is TRBV6-5 and J usage is TRBJ1-5; weak D call: TRBD1 (5 bases). Trimming stripped 7 bases from V and 5 bases from J, with 15 bases between. The CDR3 has 14 residues. Germline values: CDR1 MNHEY, CDR2 SVGAGI. The CDR3 coding sequence is TGTGCCAGCACCCTTAGGTCAGGGCATCAGCCCCAGCATTTT. Its protein is CASTLRSGHQPQHF.

This clone was recorded once. J is TRBJ1-6 and V is TRBV2, with D maybe TRBD1 (6 bases). This CDR3 contains 15 residues. Germline CDR1 reads SNHLY; CDR2 reads FYNNEI. Trimming shortened V by 1 base and J by 7 bases, and 11 bases separated the two germline ends. The DNA for the CDR3 is TGTGCCAGCAGTGAAGTCCCAGGGGACAATTCACCCCTCCACTTT. This translates into CASSEVPGDNSPLHF.

The chain joins TRBV7-2 to TRBJ1-5, with D possibly matching TRBD1 (6 bases). Trimming removed 1 base from V and 4 bases from J, with 8 bases in between. Germline loops: CDR1 SGHTA, CDR2 FQGNSA. This CDR3 has 14 amino acids. The CDR3 DNA reads TGTGCCAGCAGCTTAGTGGGGGCAAATCAGCCCCAGCATTTT. Its translation is CASSLVGANQPQHF. The full variable domain, its missing parts supplied by reference TRBV7-2 and TRBJ1-5, is GAGVSQSPSNKVTEKGKDVELRCDPISGHTALYWYRQSLGQGLEFLIYFQGNSAPDKSGLPSDRFSAERTGGSVSTLTIQRTQQEDSAVYLCASSLVGANQPQHFGDGTRLSIL.

As to this clone: Other DNA sequences in this sample translate to the same CDR3. V and J are TRBV6-2 or TRBV6-3 and TRBJ2-7, with 8 nucleotides matching TRBD1. The V gene end was trimmed by 2 bases and the J gene end by 2 bases; junction bases not matched to a gene: 2. This CDR3 has 14 residues. Germline assignment: CDR1 MNHEY and CDR2 SVGEGT. The CDR3 loop reads CASSYDRGTYEQYF. The CDR3 region has the DNA TGTGCCAGCAGTTACGACAGGGGTACCTACGAGCAGTACTTC.

This chain links TRBV12-5 with TRBJ1-6; D may be TRBD1 (5 bases). With 1 base removed from V and 7 bases from J, the gap between germline ends came to 8 bases. The CDR3 has 14 amino acids. From germline, CDR1 is LGHNT and CDR2 FRNRAP. The CDR3 protein is CASGLADRNSPLHF. CDR3 DNA sequence: TGTGCTAGTGGTTTGGCCGACAGAAATTCACCCCTCCACTTT.

This clone was counted a few times. The chain links TRBV3-1 (or the pseudogene TRBV3-2) to TRBJ2-5, with D hard to call. Germline values: CDR1 LGHDT, CDR2 YNNKEL (reference sequence). V gave up 3 bases and J gave up 3 bases, with 5 bases separating them. The CDR3 is 12 residues long. The CDR3 region has the DNA TGTGCCAGCAGCCAGACTGAAGAGACCCAGTACTTC. Its protein is CASSQTEETQYF.

The chain uses TRBV12-3 or TRBV12-4 and TRBJ2-7; perhaps TRBD1 as D (6 bases). Trimming removed 6 bases from V and 4 bases from J, with 13 bases in between. The CDR3 totals 13 residues. The CDR3 region is CASRPGQVYEQYF. CDR3 DNA sequence: TGTGCCAGCAGGCCGGGACAAGTTTACGAGCAGTACTTC.

The genes are TRBV7-2 and TRBJ1-5; D unclear. The germline V and J ends were trimmed by 2 bases and 3 bases, with 8 bases remaining between them. The CDR3 extends over 14 amino acids. Germline CDR1 is SGHTA and CDR2 is FQGNSA. CDR3 DNA: TGTGCCAGCAGCTTAAGGGAGATCAATCAGCCCCAGCATTTT. This translates into CASSLREINQPQHF.

This clone came up once. The gene calls are TRBV5-1 and TRBJ1-3, with 11 nucleotides matching TRBD1. This CDR3 has 16 amino acids. The junction had 6 bases not matched to a gene; V was cut back by 4 bases and J by 3 bases. In germline, CDR1 is SGHRS, CDR2 YFSETQ. CDR3 in amino acids: CASSPRTGGDGNTIYF. CDR3 sequence (DNA): TGCGCCAGCAGCCCGAGGACAGGGGGCGATGGAAACACCATATATTTT.

This chain connects TRBV5-1 to TRBJ1-2; 9 bases are a match to TRBD1. This CDR3 comprises 19 residues. V gave up 6 bases and J gave up 2 bases; unmatched junction bases: 20. Germline CDR1 is SGHRS and CDR2 is YFSETQ. CDR3 nucleotide sequence: TGCGCCAGCAAGCAGCTTGGTTCCGGGACAGGGCCTACCAACTATGGCTACACCTTC. Translation gives CASKQLGSGTGPTNYGYTF.

The gene calls are TRBV2 and TRBJ1-2, with 8 positions matching TRBD1. J lost 8 bases, V lost 6 bases, and 8 bases had no gene match. This CDR3 has 13 residues. The germline V gene encodes CDR1 SNHLY and CDR2 FYNNEI. The CDR3 DNA is TGTGCCAGCAGAGGGACAGGCCTAATGGGCTACACCTTC. This sequence encodes CASRGTGLMGYTF.

For the CDR3, the DNA is TGTGCCAGCAGCCAAGGGGGACACCCTTATGGCTACACCTTC. Encoded protein: CASSQGGHPYGYTF. The rearrangement uses TRBV6-5 and TRBJ1-2; tentative D call: TRBD1 (6 bases). V was shortened by 6 bases and J by 5 bases, with 16 bases between the two germline ends. CDR3 size: 14 residues. Germline values: CDR1 MNHEY, CDR2 SVGAGI.

This chain uses TRBV6-5 with TRBJ2-7, with D maybe TRBD1 (6 bases). V was pared by 6 bases and J by 1 base, with 16 bases between. Looked up from germline, CDR1 is MNHEY and CDR2 is SVGAGI. This CDR3 is built from 15 residues. CDR3 sequence: CASSPGTSTSYEQYF. CDR3 DNA sequence: TGTGCCAGCAGCCCCGGGACATCGACGTCCTACGAGCAGTACTTC.

The CDR3 is CASSLGQGREKLFF. The CDR3 nucleotides read TGTGCCAGCAGCTTGGGACAGGGCAGGGAAAAACTGTTTTTT. The chain uses TRBV7-2 and TRBJ1-4, with 9 bases aligning to TRBD1. Germline V gene sequence: CDR1 SGHTA, CDR2 FQGNSA. The CDR3 is made up of 14 amino acids. Trimming removed 3 bases from V and 8 bases from J; junction bases left unmatched: 4.

The V gene is TRBV12-5, the J gene TRBJ1-5; no clear D gene. This CDR3 comprises 14 residues. V shed 5 bases and J shed 9 bases, with 17 bases lying between them. CDR1 and CDR2 (germline): LGHNT, FRNRAP. CDR3 bases: TGTGCTAGTGGTCCTGGGTCTGCAGGTCGGCCCCAGCATTTT. Residues: CASGPGSAGRPQHF. The variable domain in full, completed from reference TRBV12-5 and TRBJ1-5, reads DARVTQTPRHKVTEMGQEVTMRCQPILGHNTVFWYRQTMMQGLELLAYFRNRAPLDDSGMPKDRFSAEMPDATLATLKIQPSEPRDSAVYFCASGPGSAGRPQHFGDGTRLSIL.

This clone was counted a few times. The chain is built from TRBV19 and TRBJ2-7, with 8 bases fitting TRBD2. CDR3 length equals 17 residues. Germline V gene sequence: CDR1 LNHDA, CDR2 SQIVND (reference sequence). The ends lost 0 bases at V and 4 bases at J; junction bases unmatched: 11. DNA for the CDR3: TGTGCCAGTAGTATAGATCCAAGGACTAGCTTTACGTACGAGCAGTACTTC. It yields the protein CASSIDPRTSFTYEQYF.